These 17 T cell receptor beta chains share one sample of origin, sequenced in a study of T cells in Graves' hyperthyroidism and ophthalmopathy. Amplification of TCR beta CDR3 regions was performed using RNA transcripts as template. The HTBI set primed first-round TCR CDR3 RT-PCR. TCRdb re-called the multiplex PCR reads with MiXCR, one entry per CDR3 protein. The repertoire holds some 550,000 distinct CDR3 sequences, about 16% seen once, with around 3.3% in the top ten. Source material: blood. Every receptor here comes from a woman aged 40 to 50 with Graves' ophthalmopathy.

This clonotype was picked up many times. The V and J genes are TRBV27 and TRBJ2-1, with TRBD2 as a possible D gene (6 bases). CDR3 length: 14 residues. V lost 3 bases, J lost 9 bases, and 15 bases lay in between. Germline V gene sequence: CDR1 MNHEY, CDR2 SMNVEV (reference sequence). The CDR3 DNA follows: TGTGCCAGCAGTTTCGGGCGGGGTGGTAGTGAGCAGTTCTTC. The encoded protein is CASSFGRGGSEQFF.

A few counts support this clonotype. The J gene is TRBJ2-2, the V gene TRBV5-1, with TRBD2 matching 8 bases. CDR3 length: 15 amino acids. V gave up 6 bases and J gave up 0 bases; unmatched junction bases: 4. Germline CDR1 SGHRS, CDR2 YFSETQ. The CDR3 loop reads CASNKGLANTGELFF. CDR3 sequence (DNA): TGCGCCAGCAACAAGGGACTAGCGAACACCGGGGAGCTGTTTTTT.

This clonotype was counted many times. The chain carries TRBV5-1 and TRBJ2-3; the match to TRBD2 covers 8 bases. The V segment lost 0 bases and the J segment 1 base; nucleotides outside the gene matches: 4. The V gene's germline CDR1 is SGHRS and CDR2 YFSETQ. The CDR3 runs to 16 residues. The CDR3 DNA reads as TGCGCCAGCAGCTTGGAGCCCGGGAGGGGCACAGATACGCAGTATTTT. It translates to CASSLEPGRGTDTQYF.

The genes are TRBV7-9 and TRBJ2-5; tentative D call: TRBD1 (6 bases). This CDR3 is 15 amino acids long. Germline loops: CDR1 SEHNR, CDR2 FQNEAQ (reference sequence). Trimming took off 2 bases at V and 1 base at J, with 11 bases between the two ends. The CDR3: CASSLLQGFQETQYF. CDR3 nucleotides: TGTGCCAGCAGCTTACTACAGGGTTTCCAAGAGACCCAGTACTTC.

Note on this clonotype: This likely came from a read error, as a far larger clone is one base away. No conserved phenylalanine or tryptophan is present at the end of the CDR3, so a read error is the likely explanation. The genes are TRBV4-1 and TRBJ2-5; TRBD2 agrees at 13 bases. Germline loops: CDR1 MGHRA, CDR2 YSYEKL. This CDR3 has 15 amino acids. The V gene end was trimmed by 4 bases and the J gene end by 5 bases; junction bases not matched to a gene: 4. The CDR3 region has the DNA TGCGCCAGCAGCCTAGGACTAGCGGGAGTTGAGACCCAGTACCTC. Residues: CASSLGLAGVETQYL.

This clonotype has ten or more counts. This rearrangement joins TRBV30 to TRBJ1-5; D not resolved. The V gene lost 4 bases and the J gene lost 3 bases, with 13 bases spanning the gap. The CDR3 consists of 14 residues. From germline, CDR1 is GTSNPN and CDR2 SVGIG (reference sequence). CDR3 nucleotide sequence: TGTGCCTGGAAACCCCGGGGTCCCAATCAGCCCCAGCATTTT. Translation gives CAWKPRGPNQPQHF.

There are a few counts of this clonotype. A much larger clone differs by one base, so this may be a read error. The chain couples TRBV11-2 to TRBJ2-3, with D perhaps matching TRBD2 (5 bases). The CDR3 is 15 residues long. Germline V lookup: CDR1 SGHAT, CDR2 FQNNGV. The CDR3 DNA follows: TGTGCCAGCACCATCGTAGCTGCGGGCGCGGATATGCAGTATTTT. It is translated as CASTIVAAGADMQYF.

This clonotype appeared a few times. This chain links TRBV7-8 with TRBJ2-7, with D unresolved. Trimming shortened V by 4 bases and J by 1 base, and 11 bases separated the two germline ends. Germline V CDR1 and CDR2: SGHVS, FQNEAQ. The CDR3 is 14 amino acids. CDR3 sequence reads: CASSSTTLSYEQYF. CDR3 coding DNA: TGTGCCAGCAGCTCTACGACTTTGTCCTACGAGCAGTACTTC.

This clonotype has ten or more counts. V and J are TRBV20-1 and TRBJ2-1; 10 bases fit TRBD1. CDR1 is DFQATT and CDR2 is SNEGSKA in the germline V gene (reference sequence). The CDR3 contains 14 residues. V was pared by 6 bases and J by 8 bases, with 10 bases of the junction left unmatched. CDR3 region: CSAQGTGAIYEQFF. CDR3 nucleotides: TGCAGTGCCCAGGGGACAGGGGCAATATATGAGCAGTTCTTC.

This chain links TRBV29-1 with TRBJ2-1, with D unresolved. Looked up from germline, CDR1 is SQVTM and CDR2 is ANQGSEA. The CDR3 contains 10 residues. Trimming pared 4 bases from V and 7 bases from J, leaving 5 bases between. The CDR3 bases are TGCAGCGTTGGGGCTAATGAGCAGTTCTTC. Translating it yields CSVGANEQFF.

This clonotype was observed many times. The chain links TRBV12-3 or TRBV12-4 to TRBJ2-7; the D gene is possibly TRBD2 (5 bases). The CDR3 runs to 14 residues. The V end lost 9 bases, the J end lost 3 bases, and 18 bases lay between the germline ends. DNA of the CDR3: TGTGCCAGTGGGAGTAGCCCCCGGCACTACGAGCAGTACTTC. Protein sequence: CASGSSPRHYEQYF.

This clonotype has a count of ten or more. The V call is TRBV7-9, the J call TRBJ2-7; possible D gene TRBD2, 6 bases. This CDR3 spans 14 amino acids. V was trimmed by 4 bases and J by 3 bases, leaving 13 bases between them. Germline V gene sequence: CDR1 SEHNR, CDR2 FQNEAQ (reference sequence). The DNA of the CDR3 is TGTGCCAGCAGCTCGATAGCGGTGGACTACGAGCAGTACTTC. Protein product: CASSSIAVDYEQYF.

This clonotype was seen a few times. This chain joins TRBV7-9 and TRBJ2-1, with 8 nucleotides matching TRBD1. The germline gives CDR1 SEHNR, CDR2 FQNEAQ (reference sequence). J was trimmed by 2 bases and V by 3 bases; bases with no gene match: 6. The CDR3 covers 16 residues. CDR3 in amino acids: CASSLGTGRAYNEQFF. The CDR3, as DNA: TGTGCCAGCAGCTTGGGGACAGGTCGCGCCTACAATGAGCAGTTCTTC.

This clonotype was counted many times. The chain has TRBV5-1 and TRBJ2-1, with D perhaps matching TRBD2 (6 bases). Trimming left V 4 bases short and J 6 bases short, with 20 bases between. The CDR3 extends over 16 amino acids. In germline, CDR1 is SGHRS, CDR2 YFSETQ. CDR3 sequence reads: CASSRSPGTRGNEQFF. CDR3 nucleotides: TGCGCCAGCAGCCGAAGCCCCGGGACTCGCGGCAATGAGCAGTTCTTC.

This clonotype was observed many times. CDR3 coding DNA: TGTGCCAGCAGCTTAAACGCCCGGTCTTCGAACACTGAAGCTTTCTTT. Translating it yields CASSLNARSSNTEAFF. The chain uses TRBV7-3 and TRBJ1-1; D is unresolved. Germline V gives CDR1 SGHTA, CDR2 FQGTGA. Trimming cost V 1 base and J 1 base, with 13 bases left between them. CDR3 length equals 16 residues.

This clonotype was seen many times. The chain carries TRBV7-2 and TRBJ2-1; TRBD1 or TRBD2 may be the D gene (5 bases each). CDR3 length: 14 residues. V shed 4 bases and J shed 0 bases, with 7 bases lying between them. CDR1 and CDR2 (germline): SGHTA, FQGNSA. The CDR3: CASSWGSSYNEQFF. Written as DNA, the CDR3 is TGTGCCAGCAGCTGGGGGAGCTCCTACAATGAGCAGTTCTTC.

Regarding this clonotype: Just one base apart from a much larger clone, this may be a read error. The conserved final phenylalanine or tryptophan is absent from the CDR3, which likely points to a read error. V and J are TRBV19 and TRBJ1-1; D gene ambiguous. The CDR3 is made up of 14 amino acids. Trimming removed 4 bases from V and 1 base from J, with 10 bases in between. CDR1 is LNHDA, CDR2 SQIVND, per germline (reference sequence). CDR3 amino acids: CASSTPRQNTEAFL. The CDR3 nucleotides are TGTGCCAGTAGTACTCCCCGGCAGAACACTGAAGCTTTCCTT.